This T cell receptor (beta chain) was captured by sequencing in a study of shared clonotypes between healthy human individuals. CDR3 length: 15 residues. With V trimmed by 4 bases and J by 8 bases, 4 bases remained unmatched. Per the germline V gene, CDR1 is SGHRS and CDR2 is YFSETQ. Genomic DNA from each subset was divided evenly over several immunoSEQ plates. Produced via immunoSEQ multiplex PCR; TCRdb's table is partial and in-frame only. The sample lists approximately 1,500,000 clones, nearly 99% seen once, with about 0.42% in the top ten. Details on this clone: No antigen is known for it.

Adult Caucasians living in Nashville, Tennessee made up all of the donors. Study findings and constraints: Naive subsets generally had larger estimated richness than memory subsets. An expected dependence of interdonor clonotype sharing on sequencing depth was noted.

The chain uses TRBV5-1 and TRBJ2-2; 14 bases agree with TRBD2. The receptor was derived from a man younger than 40 in good health. Sequencing was performed on naive CD4+ T cells sorted from blood. Described subset: CD45RA+ positively selected. The CDR3 DNA reads as TGCGCCAGCAGCAAAGGACTAGCGGGAGGAGGGGAGCTGTTTTTT. This encodes CASSKGLAGGGELFF.